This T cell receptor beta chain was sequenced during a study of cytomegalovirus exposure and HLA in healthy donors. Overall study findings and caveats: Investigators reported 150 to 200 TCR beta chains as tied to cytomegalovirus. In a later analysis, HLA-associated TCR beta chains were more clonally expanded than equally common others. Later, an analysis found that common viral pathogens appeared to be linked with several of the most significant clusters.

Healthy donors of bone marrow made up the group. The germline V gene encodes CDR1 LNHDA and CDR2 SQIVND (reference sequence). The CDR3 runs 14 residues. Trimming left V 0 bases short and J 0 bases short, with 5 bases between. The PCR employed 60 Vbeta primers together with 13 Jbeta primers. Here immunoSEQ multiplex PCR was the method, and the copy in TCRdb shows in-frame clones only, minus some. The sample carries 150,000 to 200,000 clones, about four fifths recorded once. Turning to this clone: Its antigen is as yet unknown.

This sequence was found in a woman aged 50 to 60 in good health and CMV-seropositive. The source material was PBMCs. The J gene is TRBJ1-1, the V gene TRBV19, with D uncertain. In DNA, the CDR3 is TGTGCCAGTAGTATAGACGAGTTGAACACTGAAGCTTTCTTT. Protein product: CASSIDELNTEAFF.